Each of the 30 T cell receptor beta chains below was sequenced from the same sample in a study of blood T cell repertoires in COVID-19. Some clones are missing from TCRdb's copy, which holds only in-frame ones; the method was immunoSEQ multiplex PCR. The sample holds 270,000 or so clones, 85% to 90% seen once. Specimen: PBMCs or T cells enriched from blood (not recorded which). The receptors come from a woman under 40 with acute COVID-19.

This chain uses TRBV28 with TRBJ2-3; TRBD2 aligns across 11 bases. J lost 4 bases, V lost 4 bases, and 7 bases had no gene match. CDR3 length equals 16 residues. Looked up from germline, CDR1 is MDHEN and CDR2 is SYDVKM. The CDR3 DNA reads as TGTGCCAGCAGTTCACTAGCGGGAGAGCAGGCAGATACGCAGTATTTT. Protein: CASSSLAGEQADTQYF.

The chain carries TRBV4-2 and TRBJ2-3; D is uncertain. The germline CDR1 and CDR2 sequences are LGHNA and YNFKEQ. V was pared by 4 bases and J by 4 bases, with 9 bases between. This CDR3 is built from 13 residues. The CDR3 loop reads CASSPTLADTQYF. Written as DNA, the CDR3 is TGTGCCAGCAGCCCAACTCTAGCAGATACGCAGTATTTT.

V gene TRBV10-3 combines with J gene TRBJ2-7; TRBD1 aligns across 9 bases. Germline loops: CDR1 ENHRY, CDR2 SYGVKD. V dropped 10 bases and J dropped 3; count of bases not matched to a gene: 4. The CDR3 totals 12 residues. Here the CDR3 reads CATTGQGYEQYF. The CDR3 region has the DNA TGTGCCACAACGGGACAGGGCTACGAGCAGTACTTC.

This clone was picked up one time. This chain uses TRBV5-1 with TRBJ2-1, with D tentatively TRBD2 (5 bases). V gave up 1 base and J gave up 6 bases, with 8 bases separating them. Germline CDR1 reads SGHRS; CDR2 reads YFSETQ. CDR3 length equals 13 residues. The CDR3 region is CASSLPSSNEQFF. The CDR3 DNA sequence: TGCGCCAGCAGCTTGCCTAGCTCCAATGAGCAGTTCTTC.

The V gene is TRBV7-9, the J gene TRBJ2-1; tentative D call: TRBD1 (6 bases). CDR3 length: 12 residues. V gave up 5 bases and J gave up 10 bases, with 12 bases separating them. Germline assignment: CDR1 SEHNR and CDR2 FQNEAQ (reference sequence). Written as DNA, the CDR3 is TGTGCCAGCAGCCCCTTAGGGGGAGAGCAGTTCTTC. This encodes CASSPLGGEQFF. Using reference TRBV7-9 and TRBJ2-1 for the parts outside the CDR3, the full variable domain is DTGVSQNPRHKITKRGQNVTFRCDPISEHNRLYWYRQTLGQGPEFLTYFQNEAQLEKSRLLSDRFSAERPKGSFSTLEIQRTEQGDSAMYLCASSPLGGEQFFGPGTRLTVL.

The chain recombines TRBV6-6 with TRBJ1-5; D unresolved. Germline V gene data show CDR1 as MNHNY and CDR2 as SVGAGI (reference sequence). V lost 2 bases and J 0 bases, leaving 5 bases between the germline ends. The CDR3 consists of 14 residues. The CDR3 DNA sequence: TGTGCCAGCAGTTACACAGTTAGCAATCAGCCCCAGCATTTT. It specifies CASSYTVSNQPQHF.

Only a few counts were recorded for this clone. The chain recombines TRBV27 with TRBJ2-7; a weak D match, TRBD1 (5 bases). CDR1 is MNHEY, CDR2 SMNVEV, per germline (reference sequence). The CDR3 is made up of 14 amino acids. V was clipped by 6 bases and J by 0 bases, with 12 bases between them. The CDR3 nucleotides read TGTGCCAGCAGGGCAGGGTTTGGCTCCTACGAGCAGTACTTC. It specifies CASRAGFGSYEQYF.

The chain links TRBV4-3 to TRBJ2-1, with TRBD2 identical over 7 bases. This CDR3 spans 17 amino acids. Unmatched junction bases numbered 8, after V lost 3 bases and J lost 0 bases. From germline, CDR1 is LGHNA and CDR2 YSLEER. CDR3 DNA sequence: TGCGCCAGCAGCCAGGGTTTGGGGGGGATCTCCTACAATGAGCAGTTCTTC. Protein sequence: CASSQGLGGISYNEQFF.

The chain carries TRBV5-1 and TRBJ1-2; TRBD1 aligns across 7 bases. The CDR3 length is 13 residues. CDR1 is SGHRS and CDR2 is YFSETQ in the germline V gene. J lost 5 bases, V lost 4 bases, and 5 bases had no gene match. As DNA, the CDR3 is TGCGCCAGCAGCCTTGGGACAGATTATGGCTACACCTTC. Amino acids: CASSLGTDYGYTF.

This sequence joins TRBV27 and TRBJ2-5; 9 bases agree with TRBD2. The germline gives CDR1 MNHEY, CDR2 SMNVEV (reference sequence). V was clipped by 5 bases and J by 5 bases; unmatched bases: 9. CDR3 length equals 15 residues. The CDR3 nucleotides read TGTGCCAGCAGTCACCTAGCGGGAAGGGATGAGACCCAGTACTTC. Its translation is CASSHLAGRDETQYF.

CDR3 residues: CAWARNLAGQYF. CDR3 DNA sequence: TGTGCCTGGGCGCGCAACCTAGCGGGGCAGTATTTT. The chain joins TRBV30 to TRBJ2-3; 8 bases agree with TRBD2. The CDR3 is 12 residues long. Germline V lookup: CDR1 GTSNPN, CDR2 SVGIG (reference sequence). V shed 5 bases, J shed 11 bases, and the junction held 9 bases outside the gene matches.

This clone has just one count. At one of its ends the junction is not consistent with the germline gene, which may arise from a read error. J is TRBJ1-1 and V is TRBV18; 11 positions agree with TRBD1. Germline CDR1 is KGHSH and CDR2 is LQKENI. The CDR3 loop spans 17 amino acids. CDR3 DNA sequence: TGTGCCAGCTCACCTCCTTGGACAGGGGGCTTGAATACTGAAGCTTTCTTT. Translation: CASSPPWTGGLNTEAFF.

The V and J genes are TRBV19 and TRBJ1-5, with 8 bases identical to TRBD1. The CDR3 covers 15 residues. V dropped 2 bases and J dropped 7; count of bases not matched to a gene: 7. Germline V CDR1 and CDR2: LNHDA, SQIVND (reference sequence). CDR3 DNA sequence: TGTGCCAGTAGTATACAGGGGGCATCAAAACAGCCCCAGCATTTT. Amino acids: CASSIQGASKQPQHF.

This chain connects TRBV9 to TRBJ2-3; TRBD2 matches 7 bases. The CDR3 extends over 16 amino acids. With V trimmed by 0 bases and J by 2 bases, 6 bases remained unmatched. Per germline, CDR1 SGDLS and CDR2 YYNGEE. The CDR3 sequence: CASSVDPSGNTDTQYF. Written as DNA, the CDR3 is TGTGCCAGCAGCGTAGATCCTAGCGGAAACACAGATACGCAGTATTTT.

The V and J genes are TRBV18 and TRBJ2-7; TRBD2 might be the D (6 bases). Germline V lookup: CDR1 KGHSH, CDR2 LQKENI. The ends were cut back, 5 bases at V and 1 base at J, with 18 bases in the middle. The CDR3 is 16 residues long. The CDR3 DNA is TGTGCCAGCTCAACCGACCCCGGGACTCCATCCTACGAGCAGTACTTC. It translates to CASSTDPGTPSYEQYF. The whole variable domain, filled in from reference TRBV18 and TRBJ2-7, reads NAGVMQNPRHLVRRRGQEARLRCSPMKGHSHVYWYRQLPEEGLKFMVYLQKENIIDESGMPKERFSAEFPKEGPSILRIQQVVRGDSAAYFCASSTDPGTPSYEQYFGPGTRLTVT.

The rearrangement links TRBV3-1 (or the pseudogene TRBV3-2) to TRBJ2-1; the D gene is possibly TRBD1 (5 bases). Germline assignment: CDR1 LGHDT and CDR2 YNNKEL (reference sequence). The CDR3 has 14 amino acids. V was pared by 2 bases and J by 4 bases, with 9 bases between. Written as DNA, the CDR3 is TGTGCCAGCAGCCAAAGGACAAATTACAATGAGCAGTTCTTC. This translates into CASSQRTNYNEQFF.

The chain couples TRBV2 to TRBJ1-2; 9 bases align to TRBD1. The J segment lost 6 bases and the V segment lost 7 bases, leaving 6 bases of the junction unmatched. This CDR3 comprises 13 residues. Looked up from germline, CDR1 is SNHLY and CDR2 is FYNNEI. In nucleotides, the CDR3 is TGTGCCAGCAACCTAGGACAGGGGAATGGCTACACCTTC. It is translated as CASNLGQGNGYTF.

V is TRBV12-3 or TRBV12-4 and J is TRBJ2-1, with 7 bases matching TRBD2. The CDR3 is 12 amino acids. V lost 7 bases and J lost 9; bases outside the gene matches: 6. CDR3 region: CASNPLAVEQFF. The CDR3 DNA follows: TGTGCCAGCAACCCTCTAGCGGTTGAGCAGTTCTTC.

V and J are TRBV15 and TRBJ2-2, with TRBD2 as a possible D gene (5 bases). Germline CDR1 LNHNV, CDR2 YYDKDF (reference sequence). CDR3 length: 17 amino acids. V was trimmed by 0 bases and J by 3 bases, leaving 14 bases between them. CDR3 in DNA: TGTGCCACCAGCAGAGAGGCGCTTAGCGTTTACACCGGGGAGCTGTTTTTT. It codes for CATSREALSVYTGELFF. Full variable domain (missing parts from reference TRBV15 and TRBJ2-2): DAMVIQNPRYQVTQFGKPVTLSCSQTLNHNVMYWYQQKSSQAPKLLFHYYDKDFNNEADTPDNFQSRRPNTSFCFLDIRSPGLGDTAMYLCATSREALSVYTGELFFGEGSRLTVL.

V usage is TRBV6-4 and J usage is TRBJ2-3; 11 bases are shared with TRBD1. CDR3 size: 14 residues. Losses at the gene ends were 5 bases for V and 6 bases for J; bases not matched to a gene: 4. Germline lookup yields CDR1 MRHNA and CDR2 SNTAGT. The DNA for the CDR3 is TGTGCCAGCAGTTTGGGACAGGGGGGTGATACGCAGTATTTT. Translated, it gives CASSLGQGGDTQYF.

The rearrangement uses TRBV9 and TRBJ1-6; maybe TRBD1 (6 bases). V lost 4 bases, J lost 8 bases, and 16 bases lay in between. Germline V gene data show CDR1 as SGDLS and CDR2 as YYNGEE. The length of the CDR3 is 15 residues. As DNA, the CDR3 is TGTGCCAGCAGCTCGAGCCAGGGGCCCTATTCACCCCTCCACTTT. It codes for CASSSSQGPYSPLHF.

V is TRBV19 and J is TRBJ2-7; 15 bases align to TRBD2. V shed 4 bases and J 8 bases; nucleotides not matched to a gene: 6. CDR1 and CDR2 (germline): LNHDA, SQIVND (reference sequence). The CDR3 is 15 residues long. As DNA, the CDR3 is TGTGCCAGTAGTACCGGGGGACTAGCGGGAGGTAAGCAGTACTTC. Translated: CASSTGGLAGGKQYF. Filled out from reference TRBV19 and TRBJ2-7, the complete variable domain reads DGGITQSPKYLFRKEGQNVTLSCEQNLNHDAMYWYRQDPGQGLRLIYYSQIVNDFQKGDIAEGYSVSREKKESFPLTVTSAQKNPTAFYLCASSTGGLAGGKQYFGPGTRLTVT.

This clone was recorded once. The chain combines TRBV11-1 with TRBJ1-2, with TRBD1 matching over 7 bases. Germline CDR1 is SGHAT and CDR2 is FQDESV (reference sequence). The CDR3 contains 15 residues. J was trimmed by 0 bases and V by 5 bases; bases with no gene match: 6. CDR3 coding DNA: TGTGCCAGCAGCCTCACCGACAGGGCTAACTATGGCTACACCTTC. This gives the protein CASSLTDRANYGYTF.

This clone was seen only once. The rearrangement uses TRBV7-3 and TRBJ2-2; TRBD2 matches 11 bases. Germline V gene lookup returns CDR1 SGHTA and CDR2 FQGTGA. The CDR3 runs to 16 residues. The ends lost 5 bases at V and 5 bases at J; junction bases unmatched: 7. The CDR3 region has the DNA TGTGCCAGCAGCCTTAGCGGGAGGGGTGGAACCGGGGAGCTGTTTTTT. Translated: CASSLSGRGGTGELFF. The whole variable domain, filled in from reference TRBV7-3 and TRBJ2-2, reads GAGVSQTPSNKVTEKGKYVELRCDPISGHTALYWYRQSLGQGPEFLIYFQGTGAADDSGLPNDRFFAVRPEGSVSTLKIQRTERGDSAVYLCASSLSGRGGTGELFFGEGSRLTVL.

The chain employs TRBV5-6 and TRBJ1-5; D is unclear. The germline CDR1 and CDR2 sequences are SGHDT and YYEEEE. Trimming took 1 base from V and 7 from J, leaving 6 bases between them. The CDR3 has 12 amino acids. The CDR3 nucleotides are TGTGCCAGCAGCTTGCCTGGCCAGCCCCAGCATTTT. It specifies CASSLPGQPQHF.

As DNA, the CDR3 is TGTGCCAGCACCCACCCCCCTGCGGGGGTAGATACGCAGTATTTT. It specifies CASTHPPAGVDTQYF. The V gene is TRBV5-4, the J gene TRBJ2-3; 7 nucleotides line up with TRBD2. The germline gives CDR1 SGHNT, CDR2 YYREEE (reference sequence). The CDR3 spans 15 residues. Trimming took 6 bases from V and 5 from J; bases not matched to a gene: 12.

The CDR3 sequence is CASRFSGQKNSYNEQFF. The CDR3 DNA is TGTGCCAGCAGGTTTAGCGGCCAGAAAAACTCCTACAATGAGCAGTTCTTC. The chain couples TRBV5-8 to TRBJ2-1; the D gene is possibly TRBD2 (6 bases). Trimming cost V 5 bases and J 0 bases, with 18 bases left between them. This CDR3 has 17 residues. CDR1 is SGHTS, CDR2 YDEGEE, per germline.

As DNA, the CDR3 is TGCGCCAGCAGCTCTACTAGCGGGTTGGTTGAGCAGTTCTTC. Its protein is CASSSTSGLVEQFF. The chain joins TRBV5-1 to TRBJ2-1, with 9 bases aligning to TRBD2. The germline CDR1 and CDR2 sequences are SGHRS and YFSETQ. V lost 3 bases, J lost 9 bases, and 7 bases stayed unmatched. CDR3 length equals 14 residues.

The rearrangement links TRBV28 to TRBJ1-2; TRBD1 matches 8 bases. Trimming took 8 bases from V and 6 from J; bases not matched to a gene: 8. Per the germline V gene, CDR1 is MDHEN and CDR2 is SYDVKM. The CDR3 spans 13 residues. The CDR3 DNA follows: TGTGCCAGCGACGGGCGCAGGGGGCATGGCTACACCTTC. Translation: CASDGRRGHGYTF.

The chain recombines TRBV21-1 with TRBJ2-7; TRBD1 is the table's D call, not checked against the DNA. TRBV21-1 counts as a pseudogene. The CDR3 is 14 amino acids. The CDR3 coding sequence is TGTGCCAGCAGCAAAGTACAGGGATCCTACGAGCAGTACTTC. Its translation: CASSKVQGSYEQYF.